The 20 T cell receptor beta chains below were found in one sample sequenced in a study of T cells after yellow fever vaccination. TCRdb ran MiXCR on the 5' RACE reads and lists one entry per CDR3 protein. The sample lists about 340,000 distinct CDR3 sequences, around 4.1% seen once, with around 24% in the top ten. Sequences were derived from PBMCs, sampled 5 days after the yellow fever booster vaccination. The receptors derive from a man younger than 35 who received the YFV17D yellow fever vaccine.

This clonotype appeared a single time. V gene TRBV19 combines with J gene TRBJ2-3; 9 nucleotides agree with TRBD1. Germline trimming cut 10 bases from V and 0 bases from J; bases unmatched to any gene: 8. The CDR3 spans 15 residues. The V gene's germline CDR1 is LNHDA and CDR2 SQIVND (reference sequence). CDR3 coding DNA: TGTGCCACCAAGGAGGGACAGGGTAGCACAGATACGCAGTATTTT. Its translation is CATKEGQGSTDTQYF.

The CDR3 DNA reads as TGCAGTGCTAGCGGGGCAAACCAAGAGACCCAGTACTTC. It translates to CSASGANQETQYF. The chain uses TRBV20-1 and TRBJ2-5; D possibly matches TRBD1 or TRBD2 (5 bases each). V was clipped by 3 bases and J by 0 bases, with 8 bases between them. Germline CDR1 DFQATT, CDR2 SNEGSKA (reference sequence). This CDR3 contains 13 residues.

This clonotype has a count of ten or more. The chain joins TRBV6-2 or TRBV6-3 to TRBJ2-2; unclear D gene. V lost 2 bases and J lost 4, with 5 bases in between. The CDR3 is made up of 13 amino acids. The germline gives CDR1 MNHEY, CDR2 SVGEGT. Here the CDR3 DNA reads TGTGCCAGCAGTTACAGGGTCACCGGGGAGCTGTTTTTT. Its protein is CASSYRVTGELFF.

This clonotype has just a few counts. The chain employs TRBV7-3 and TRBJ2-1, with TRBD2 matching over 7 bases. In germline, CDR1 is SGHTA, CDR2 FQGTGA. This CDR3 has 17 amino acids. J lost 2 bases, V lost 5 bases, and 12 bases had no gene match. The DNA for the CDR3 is TGTGCCAGCAGCACCGCCAGCGGGGCTGGGACCTACAATGAGCAGTTCTTC. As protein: CASSTASGAGTYNEQFF.

The CDR3 region is CATSTDMGEQFF. DNA of the CDR3: TGTGCCACCAGTACCGATATGGGTGAGCAGTTCTTC. The chain links TRBV24-1 to TRBJ2-1; D unresolved. V was cut by 6 bases and J by 9 bases, with 11 bases left in between. CDR1 KGHDR and CDR2 SFDVKD come from the germline V gene. The CDR3 sequence is 12 residues long.

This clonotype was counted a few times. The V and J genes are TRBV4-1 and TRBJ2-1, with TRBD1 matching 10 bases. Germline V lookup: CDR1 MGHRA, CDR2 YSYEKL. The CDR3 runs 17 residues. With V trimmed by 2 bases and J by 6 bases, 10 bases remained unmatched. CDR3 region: CASSQTSGGQGSNEQFF. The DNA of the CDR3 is TGCGCCAGCAGCCAAACCTCAGGGGGACAGGGGTCCAATGAGCAGTTCTTC.

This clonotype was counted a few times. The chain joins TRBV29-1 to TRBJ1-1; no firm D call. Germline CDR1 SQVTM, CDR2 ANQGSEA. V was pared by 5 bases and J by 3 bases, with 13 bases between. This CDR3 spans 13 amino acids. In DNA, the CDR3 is TGCAGCGTTTCGTCGCACGGACACACTGAAGCTTTCTTT. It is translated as CSVSSHGHTEAFF.

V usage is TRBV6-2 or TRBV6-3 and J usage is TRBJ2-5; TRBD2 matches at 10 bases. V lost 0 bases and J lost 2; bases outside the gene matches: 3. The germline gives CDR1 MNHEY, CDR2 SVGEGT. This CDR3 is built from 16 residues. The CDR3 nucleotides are TGTGCCAGCAGTTACTCAACACTAGCGGGGCAAGAGACCCAGTACTTC. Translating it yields CASSYSTLAGQETQYF.

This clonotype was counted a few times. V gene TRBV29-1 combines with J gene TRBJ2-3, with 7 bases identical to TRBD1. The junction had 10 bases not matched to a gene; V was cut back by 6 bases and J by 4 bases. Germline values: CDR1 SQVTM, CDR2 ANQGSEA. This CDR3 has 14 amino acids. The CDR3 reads CSVTQGSRADTQYF. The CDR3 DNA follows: TGCAGCGTGACACAGGGGAGTCGGGCAGATACGCAGTATTTT.

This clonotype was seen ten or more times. The DNA for the CDR3 is TGCAGCGTTGGCCCCCTGCCTAGCATACCCTACGAGCAGTACGTC. Translation: CSVGPLPSIPYEQYV. The gene calls are TRBV29-1 and TRBJ2-7, with TRBD2 as a possible D gene (5 bases). Germline V CDR1 and CDR2: SQVTM, ANQGSEA. The CDR3 runs to 15 residues. Trimming stripped 4 bases from V and 2 bases from J, with 18 bases between.

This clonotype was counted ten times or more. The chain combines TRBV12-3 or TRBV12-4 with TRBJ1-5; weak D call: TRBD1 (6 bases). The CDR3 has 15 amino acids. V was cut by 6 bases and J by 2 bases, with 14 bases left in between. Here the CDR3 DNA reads TGTGCCAGCAGCTCACAGGGAGGAGGCAATCAGCCCCAGCATTTT. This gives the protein CASSSQGGGNQPQHF.

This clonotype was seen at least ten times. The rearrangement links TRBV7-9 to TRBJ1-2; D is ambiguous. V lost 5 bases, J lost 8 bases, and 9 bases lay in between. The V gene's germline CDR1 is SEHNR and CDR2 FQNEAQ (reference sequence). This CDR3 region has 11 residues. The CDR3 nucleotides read TGTGCCAGCAGCGAGCTGGTCGGCTACACCTTC. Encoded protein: CASSELVGYTF.

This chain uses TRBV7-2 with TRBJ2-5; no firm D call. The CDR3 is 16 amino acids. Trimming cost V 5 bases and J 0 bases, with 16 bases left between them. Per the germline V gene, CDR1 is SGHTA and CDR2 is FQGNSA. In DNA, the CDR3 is TGTGCCAGCAGCCCCACCCGTTTGACACACCAAGAGACCCAGTACTTC. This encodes CASSPTRLTHQETQYF. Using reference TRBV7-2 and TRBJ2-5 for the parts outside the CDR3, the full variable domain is GAGVSQSPSNKVTEKGKDVELRCDPISGHTALYWYRQSLGQGLEFLIYFQGNSAPDKSGLPSDRFSAERTGGSVSTLTIQRTQQEDSAVYLCASSPTRLTHQETQYFGPGTRLLVL.

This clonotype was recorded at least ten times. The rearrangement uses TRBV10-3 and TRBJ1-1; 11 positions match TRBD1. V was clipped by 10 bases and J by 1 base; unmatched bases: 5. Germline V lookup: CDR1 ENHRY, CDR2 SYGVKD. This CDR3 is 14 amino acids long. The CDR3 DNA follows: TGTGCCACCCGGACAGGGGGCACGAACACTGAAGCTTTCTTT. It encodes CATRTGGTNTEAFF.

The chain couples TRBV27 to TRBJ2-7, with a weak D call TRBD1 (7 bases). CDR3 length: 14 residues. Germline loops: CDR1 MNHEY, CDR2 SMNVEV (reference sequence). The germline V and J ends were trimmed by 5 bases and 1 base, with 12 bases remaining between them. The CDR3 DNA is TGTGCCAGCAGTCCGGGGGACAGTTCCTACGAGCAGTACGTC. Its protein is CASSPGDSSYEQYV.

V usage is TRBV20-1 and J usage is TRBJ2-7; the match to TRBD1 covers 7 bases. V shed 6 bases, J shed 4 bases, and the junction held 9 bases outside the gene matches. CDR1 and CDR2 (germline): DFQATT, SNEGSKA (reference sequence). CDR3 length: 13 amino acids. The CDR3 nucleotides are TGCAGTGCCACCGGGACAGTTATTTACGAGCAGTACTTC. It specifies CSATGTVIYEQYF.

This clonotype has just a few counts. The DNA of the CDR3 is TGCAGTGCTAGACCCGGGGCCGGTAAGGAGACCCAGTACTTC. Translated: CSARPGAGKETQYF. The V and J genes are TRBV20-1 and TRBJ2-5, with D perhaps TRBD1 or TRBD2 (5 bases each). Deletions cut 2 bases from V and 5 bases from J, with 15 bases between. From germline, CDR1 is DFQATT and CDR2 SNEGSKA (reference sequence). This CDR3 contains 14 residues.

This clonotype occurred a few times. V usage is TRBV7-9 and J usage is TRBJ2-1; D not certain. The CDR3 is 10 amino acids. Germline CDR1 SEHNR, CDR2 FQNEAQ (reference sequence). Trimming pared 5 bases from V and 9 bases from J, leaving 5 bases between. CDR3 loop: CASSRTEQFF. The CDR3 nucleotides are TGTGCCAGCAGCCGTACTGAGCAGTTCTTC. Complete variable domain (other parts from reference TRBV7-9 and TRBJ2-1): DTGVSQNPRHKITKRGQNVTFRCDPISEHNRLYWYRQTLGQGPEFLTYFQNEAQLEKSRLLSDRFSAERPKGSFSTLEIQRTEQGDSAMYLCASSRTEQFFGPGTRLTVL.

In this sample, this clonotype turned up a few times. Written as DNA, the CDR3 is TGCGCCAGCAGCTTGCTCCCCGGGTTCTCTGGGGCCAACGTCCTGACTTTC. Protein product: CASSLLPGFSGANVLTF. The chain employs TRBV5-1 and TRBJ2-6; D is unclear. Germline V gives CDR1 SGHRS, CDR2 YFSETQ. The CDR3 sequence is 17 residues long. The V and J ends lost 1 base and 0 bases respectively, with 11 bases between them.

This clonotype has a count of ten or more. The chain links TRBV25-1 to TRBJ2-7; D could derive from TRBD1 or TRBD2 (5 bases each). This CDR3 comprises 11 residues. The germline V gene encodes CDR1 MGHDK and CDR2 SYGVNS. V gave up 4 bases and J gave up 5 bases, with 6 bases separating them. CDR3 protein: CASSAGHEQYV. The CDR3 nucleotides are TGTGCCAGCAGTGCGGGGCACGAGCAGTACGTC.